Sequencing of this T cell receptor (beta chain) was carried out in a study of blood T cell repertoires in COVID-19. Study at large: Acute-phase and convalescent COVID-19 samples originated in the United States, Italy and Spain. Sources were T cells, B-cell-depleted T cells, or PBMCs; the material itself was cDNA or gDNA.

V lost 6 bases to trimming and J lost 9 bases; unmatched junction nucleotides: 8. Germline CDR1 reads LGHDT; CDR2 reads YNNKEL (reference sequence). The CDR3 loop spans 15 amino acids. Original analysis: Amplification of reference gene primers was used by the study to estimate nucleated cell counts. TCRdb keeps only in-frame clones here, not all; method: immunoSEQ multiplex PCR. V and J calls and clone size are those listed in that table; D and trimming were worked out from the DNA. The data contain some 400,000 clones, approximately 77% of them singletons. The receptor comes from a human donor with acute or convalescent COVID-19. The donor label of this sample is uncertain. Material for sequencing was peripheral blood. The rearrangement uses TRBV3-1 (or the pseudogene TRBV3-2) and TRBJ2-1; 13 bases fit TRBD2. The CDR3 DNA sequence: TGTGCCAGCAGAGCGACTAGCGGGAGGACCCGTGAGCAGTTCTTC. Amino acids: CASRATSGRTREQFF.